Each of the 31 T cell receptor beta chains below was sequenced from the same sample in a study of T cells in Graves' hyperthyroidism and ophthalmopathy. Researchers amplified the TCR beta CDR3 regions from RNA transcripts. The HTBI primer set was used in a first-round RT-PCR of the TCR CDR3. TCRdb independently ran MiXCR on the multiplex PCR reads; one entry per CDR3 protein. The table lists 500,000 to 750,000 distinct CDR3 sequences, around 16% of them singletons. Source material: blood. Receptor source: a woman in her twenties or thirties with Graves' hyperthyroidism.

The chain employs TRBV3-1 and TRBJ2-2; D is unclear. CDR3 length equals 14 residues. Trimming took off 4 bases at V and 6 bases at J, with 12 bases between the two ends. In germline, CDR1 is LGHDT, CDR2 YNNKEL (reference sequence). CDR3 loop: CASSRLGVAGELFF. Here the CDR3 DNA reads TGTGCCAGCAGCCGCCTTGGGGTTGCCGGGGAGCTGTTTTTT.

This clonotype was counted at least ten times. V and J are TRBV28 and TRBJ2-7, with 12 bases lining up with TRBD2. The ends lost 1 base at V and 7 bases at J; junction bases unmatched: 8. This CDR3 is 16 amino acids long. Germline loops: CDR1 MDHEN, CDR2 SYDVKM. In DNA, the CDR3 is TGTGCCAGCAGTTTATCGACTAGCGGGAGCCGGCGGGAGCAGTACTTC. Its translation: CASSLSTSGSRREQYF. The full variable domain, in which reference TRBV28 and TRBJ2-7 provide the parts outside the CDR3, is DVKVTQSSRYLVKRTGEKVFLECVQDMDHENMFWYRQDPGLGLRLIYFSYDVKMKEKGDIPEGYSVSREKKERFSLILESASTNQTSMYLCASSLSTSGSRREQYFGPGTRLTVT.

This clonotype was detected many times. This chain links TRBV29-1 with TRBJ2-2, with D perhaps assigned TRBD1 or TRBD2 (5 bases each). The CDR3 loop spans 14 amino acids. The germline V gene has CDR1 SQVTM and CDR2 ANQGSEA. Trimming removed 4 bases from V and 8 bases from J, with 17 bases in between. The CDR3, as DNA: TGCAGCGTTGCGGGACGAGGAGCTTCGGGGGAGCTGTTTTTT. Amino acids: CSVAGRGASGELFF.

The table lists this clonotype with many counts. The gene calls are TRBV28 and TRBJ2-1, with D tentatively TRBD2 (6 bases). V shed 5 bases and J shed 9 bases, with 17 bases lying between them. This CDR3 is 14 amino acids long. Looked up from germline, CDR1 is MDHEN and CDR2 is SYDVKM. The CDR3 DNA reads as TGTGCCAGCAGTGCCCGACTAGTCGGTCCTGAGCAGTTCTTC. Its protein product is CASSARLVGPEQFF.

The genes are TRBV3-1 and TRBJ2-1, with TRBD2 identical over 9 bases. In germline, CDR1 is LGHDT, CDR2 YNNKEL (reference sequence). The V segment lost 6 bases and the J segment 14 bases; nucleotides outside the gene matches: 20. The CDR3 is 16 amino acids. CDR3 region: CASSPTLTSGPPSEFF. The CDR3 nucleotides are TGTGCCAGCAGTCCCACCCTGACTAGCGGCCCCCCGTCGGAGTTCTTC.

This chain joins TRBV29-1 and TRBJ1-1; no firm D call. V was clipped by 1 base and J by 1 base, with 7 bases between them. The germline V gene has CDR1 SQVTM and CDR2 ANQGSEA. The CDR3 has 13 amino acids. CDR3 sequence: CSVEGLENTEAFF. The CDR3 DNA reads TGCAGCGTTGAAGGCCTTGAGAACACTGAAGCTTTCTTT.

Only a few counts were recorded for this clonotype. The chain links TRBV15 to TRBJ1-5; perhaps TRBD1 as D (5 bases). Trimming removed 4 bases at V and 3 bases at J, with 10 bases between. The CDR3 extends over 14 amino acids. Germline values: CDR1 LNHNV, CDR2 YYDKDF (reference sequence). This CDR3 is CATSNDRLNQPQHF. CDR3 nucleotides: TGTGCCACCAGCAACGACAGACTCAATCAGCCCCAGCATTTT.

V is TRBV7-9 and J is TRBJ1-5; D possibly corresponds to TRBD1 (6 bases). Trimming shortened V by 1 base and J by 6 bases, and 16 bases separated the two germline ends. The CDR3 is 16 residues long. Germline CDR1 is SEHNR and CDR2 is FQNEAQ (reference sequence). CDR3 nucleotide sequence: TGTGCCAGCAGCTTAGGTGGGGTCGGGGGGGCTCAGCCCCAGCATTTT. Protein sequence: CASSLGGVGGAQPQHF.

This clonotype showed up many times. The rearrangement links TRBV7-9 to TRBJ2-1; D perhaps matches TRBD2 (6 bases). The V gene lost 5 bases and the J gene lost 0 bases, with 11 bases spanning the gap. Germline V CDR1 and CDR2: SEHNR, FQNEAQ (reference sequence). The CDR3 runs 15 residues. CDR3 amino acids: CASSGGTDSYNEQFF. The DNA for the CDR3 is TGTGCCAGCAGCGGAGGGACGGACTCCTACAATGAGCAGTTCTTC.

There are a few counts of this clonotype. The V and J genes are TRBV19 and TRBJ2-1; D unresolved. V was clipped by 4 bases and J by 7 bases, with 8 bases between them. Germline V CDR1 and CDR2: LNHDA, SQIVND (reference sequence). This CDR3 region has 12 residues. The CDR3 sequence: CASSTPRNEQFF. For the CDR3, the DNA is TGTGCCAGTAGTACCCCGAGGAATGAGCAGTTCTTC.

This clonotype was seen only a few times. This chain links TRBV3-1 with TRBJ1-2; D unclear. The CDR3 totals 14 residues. From germline, CDR1 is LGHDT and CDR2 YNNKEL (reference sequence). V gave up 1 base and J gave up 4 bases, with 10 bases separating them. Here the CDR3 DNA reads TGTGCCAGCAGCCAAGTAGGGAATTCCTATGGCTACACCTTC. It translates to CASSQVGNSYGYTF.

This clonotype was observed many times. The chain employs TRBV7-9 and TRBJ2-1; TRBD2 matches at 14 bases. CDR1 is SEHNR, CDR2 FQNEAQ, per germline (reference sequence). After removal of 5 bases from V and 7 bases from J, the junction contained 4 bases not matched to a gene. This CDR3 has 15 amino acids. The DNA for the CDR3 is TGTGCCAGCAGCATGGGACTAGCGGGAGCGAATGAGCAGTTCTTC. This encodes CASSMGLAGANEQFF.

Many counts were recorded for this clonotype. The chain is built from TRBV7-2 and TRBJ2-5; no definite D call. The germline gives CDR1 SGHTA, CDR2 FQGNSA. Trimming cost V 0 bases and J 2 bases, with 7 bases left between them. The CDR3 has 14 amino acids. The DNA of the CDR3 is TGTGCCAGCAGCTTAGCCGGGCCTCAAGAGACCCAGTACTTC. It yields the protein CASSLAGPQETQYF.

This clonotype was seen repeatedly, ten times or more. The chain carries TRBV12-3 or TRBV12-4 and TRBJ2-3, with 8 bases identical to TRBD2. The junction had 11 bases not matched to a gene; V was cut back by 10 bases and J by 5 bases. This CDR3 contains 14 residues. As DNA, the CDR3 is TGTGCCACCCACCAGCGGGAGTCGAAAGATACGCAGTATTTT. It is translated as CATHQRESKDTQYF.

Ten or more counts support this clonotype. This rearrangement joins TRBV6-2 or TRBV6-3 to TRBJ2-7; tentative D call: TRBD1 (5 bases). The CDR3 has 14 amino acids. CDR1 MNHEY and CDR2 SVGEGT come from the germline V gene. Trimming shortened V by 5 bases and J by 0 bases, and 11 bases separated the two germline ends. CDR3 DNA sequence: TGTGCCAGCAGTAAGGACACGAGCTCCTACGAGCAGTACTTC. Protein: CASSKDTSSYEQYF.

This clonotype was recorded many times. V gene TRBV30 combines with J gene TRBJ2-2; 9 nucleotides agree with TRBD2. The CDR3 consists of 14 residues. Germline V gives CDR1 GTSNPN, CDR2 SVGIG (reference sequence). The J segment lost 7 bases and the V segment lost 4 bases, leaving 7 bases of the junction unmatched. Here the CDR3 reads CAWKKREADGELFF. The CDR3 nucleotides read TGTGCCTGGAAGAAGCGGGAGGCCGACGGGGAGCTGTTTTTT.

This clonotype was seen many times. The chain combines TRBV20-1 with TRBJ2-3; D possibly corresponds to TRBD2 (5 bases). Germline CDR1 is DFQATT and CDR2 is SNEGSKA (reference sequence). The CDR3 contains 14 residues. Deletions cut 1 base from V and 2 bases from J, with 10 bases between. CDR3 protein: CSARVLADTDTQYF. The DNA for the CDR3 is TGCAGTGCTAGAGTGCTAGCAGACACAGATACGCAGTATTTT.

This clonotype was counted between two and nine times. The chain has TRBV20-1 and TRBJ1-5; D ambiguous. V lost 4 bases and J 3 bases, leaving 10 bases between the germline ends. Looked up from germline, CDR1 is DFQATT and CDR2 is SNEGSKA (reference sequence). The CDR3 runs 13 residues. The CDR3 bases are TGCAGTGCTATCTCTGTCCTCAATCAGCCCCAGCATTTT. It codes for CSAISVLNQPQHF.

At least ten counts were recorded for this clonotype. The rearrangement joins TRBV29-1 to TRBJ2-3, with D possibly being TRBD1 (5 bases). The CDR3 totals 13 residues. The germline V gene encodes CDR1 SQVTM and CDR2 ANQGSEA. V was cut by 1 base and J by 2 bases, with 7 bases left in between. In nucleotides, the CDR3 is TGCAGCGTTGAAGTCAGGGCCACAGATACGCAGTATTTT. Translating it yields CSVEVRATDTQYF.

This clonotype was seen repeatedly, ten times or more. The chain links TRBV11-2 to TRBJ2-3; D not resolved. In germline, CDR1 is SGHAT, CDR2 FQNNGV. There are 14 residues in the CDR3. Trimming cost V 0 bases and J 0 bases, with 4 bases left between them. The CDR3 loop reads CASSLEGSTDTQYF. The CDR3 nucleotides are TGTGCCAGCAGCTTAGAGGGAAGCACAGATACGCAGTATTTT.

This chain joins TRBV15 and TRBJ2-1; D is undetermined. The V gene's germline CDR1 is LNHNV and CDR2 YYDKDF (reference sequence). The CDR3 loop spans 16 amino acids. V lost 0 bases and J lost 1, with 10 bases in between. As DNA, the CDR3 is TGTGCCACCAGCAGAGATAGGGCCTTATCCTACAATGAGCAGTTCTTC. Its protein product is CATSRDRALSYNEQFF.

A note on this clonotype: Since a much larger clone is just one base distant, this may be a read error. The chain is built from TRBV29-1 and TRBJ1-2, with TRBD1 matching over 11 bases. J lost 6 bases, V lost 7 bases, and 13 bases had no gene match. This CDR3 is 15 amino acids long. In germline, CDR1 is SQVTM, CDR2 ANQGSEA. DNA for the CDR3: TGCAGCGCGTCATACGGGGACAGGGGGGACGATGGCTACACCTTC. Protein: CSASYGDRGDDGYTF.

This chain connects TRBV12-5 to TRBJ1-1; D gene ambiguous. This CDR3 spans 13 amino acids. Trimming left V 1 base short and J 4 bases short, with 7 bases between. Per the germline V gene, CDR1 is LGHNT and CDR2 is FRNRAP. Here the CDR3 DNA reads TGTGCTAGTGGTTTGGCATCTATCACTGAAGCTTTCTTT. This encodes CASGLASITEAFF.

This chain uses TRBV10-3 with TRBJ2-3; possibly TRBD1 for D (6 bases). V was shortened by 6 bases and J by 6 bases, with 13 bases between the two germline ends. The CDR3 is 13 residues long. Germline lookup yields CDR1 ENHRY and CDR2 SYGVKD. The CDR3 DNA reads TGTGCCATCAGGGACAGAGCAGGGGATACGCAGTATTTT. Its translation: CAIRDRAGDTQYF.

A single count supports this clonotype. The chain employs TRBV29-1 and TRBJ1-4; no clear D gene. V was trimmed by 4 bases and J by 8 bases, leaving 14 bases between them. This CDR3 has 13 residues. Per the germline V gene, CDR1 is SQVTM and CDR2 is ANQGSEA. The CDR3 DNA follows: TGCAGCGTTGCCTTTCAGTATCGGGAAAAACTGTTTTTT. It codes for CSVAFQYREKLFF.

In regard to this clonotype: Just one base apart from a much larger clone, this may be a read error. The chain employs TRBV28 and TRBJ1-4; no clear D. This CDR3 region has 14 residues. The germline V gene encodes CDR1 MDHEN and CDR2 SYDVKM. V was clipped by 6 bases and J by 3 bases, with 11 bases between them. CDR3: CASRAYDPNEKLFF. CDR3 nucleotide sequence: TGTGCCAGCAGGGCATATGATCCTAATGAAAAACTGTTTTTT.

The V call is TRBV20-1, the J call TRBJ1-6; D is unclear. V was trimmed by 2 bases and J by 0 bases, leaving 5 bases between them. CDR1 is DFQATT and CDR2 is SNEGSKA in the germline V gene (reference sequence). The CDR3 totals 14 residues. DNA for the CDR3: TGCAGTGCTAGACCGAGCTCCTATAATTCACCCCTCCACTTT. Its protein is CSARPSSYNSPLHF.

This clonotype appeared a few times. The chain employs TRBV20-1 and TRBJ2-4; D unresolved. Looked up from germline, CDR1 is DFQATT and CDR2 is SNEGSKA (reference sequence). The CDR3 runs to 13 residues. V dropped 3 bases and J dropped 6 bases, with 12 bases sitting between them. The CDR3 loop reads CSASLGLGNIQYF. The CDR3, as DNA: TGCAGTGCTAGTCTGGGTCTAGGAAACATTCAGTACTTC.

This chain uses TRBV29-1 with TRBJ1-2; 10 positions agree with TRBD1. After removal of 2 bases from V and 0 bases from J, the junction contained 9 bases not matched to a gene. The CDR3 has 17 amino acids. Germline lookup yields CDR1 SQVTM and CDR2 ANQGSEA. The CDR3 nucleotides are TGCAGCGTTGAACCCCGGACAGGGGGAAGGGCTAACTATGGCTACACCTTC. As protein: CSVEPRTGGRANYGYTF.

This rearrangement joins TRBV6-2 or TRBV6-3 to TRBJ1-4; D not resolved. The V end was cut by 0 bases, the J end by 5 bases, with 13 bases between. From germline, CDR1 is MNHEY and CDR2 SVGEGT. This CDR3 contains 16 residues. Written as DNA, the CDR3 is TGTGCCAGCAGTTACTCGATGGGCCAGCGGAATGAAAAACTGTTTTTT. Its protein is CASSYSMGQRNEKLFF.

This clonotype has at least ten counts. The chain is built from TRBV3-1 and TRBJ2-3; TRBD2 aligns across 14 bases. Per the germline V gene, CDR1 is LGHDT and CDR2 is YNNKEL (reference sequence). The CDR3 length is 17 residues. The ends lost 5 bases at V and 4 bases at J; junction bases unmatched: 8. The CDR3 DNA is TGTGCCAGCAGCACCGGGACTAGCGGGAGTATAGCAGATACGCAGTATTTT. Residues: CASSTGTSGSIADTQYF.